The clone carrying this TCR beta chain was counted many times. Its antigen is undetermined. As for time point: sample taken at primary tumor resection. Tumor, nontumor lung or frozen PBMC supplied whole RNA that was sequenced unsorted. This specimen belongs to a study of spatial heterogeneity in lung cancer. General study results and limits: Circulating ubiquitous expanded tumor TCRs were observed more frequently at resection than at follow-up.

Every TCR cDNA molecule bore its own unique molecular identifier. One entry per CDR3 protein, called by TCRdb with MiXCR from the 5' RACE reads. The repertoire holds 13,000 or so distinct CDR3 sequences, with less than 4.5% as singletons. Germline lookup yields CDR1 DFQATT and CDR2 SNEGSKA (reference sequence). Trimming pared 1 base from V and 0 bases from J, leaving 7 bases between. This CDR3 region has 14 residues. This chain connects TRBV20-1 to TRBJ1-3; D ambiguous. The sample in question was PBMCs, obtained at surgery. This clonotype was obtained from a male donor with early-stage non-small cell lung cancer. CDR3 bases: TGCAGTGCTAGAGTCAGTCACTCTGGAAACACCATATATTTT. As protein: CSARVSHSGNTIYF.